This TCR beta chain was identified in a study of cytomegalovirus exposure and HLA in healthy donors (dated by TCRdb to about 2017). With respect to the entire study: According to an earlier analysis of around 600 of the donors, 200 million or so T cells yielded 117 million unique TCR beta sequences and about 300 Gb of sequence data. In a later analysis, previously published TCR beta repertoires from 666 donors were re-analyzed and high-resolution HLA genotyping was added so that TCR occurrence patterns could be studied. To predict cytomegalovirus infection status, the study combined high-throughput TCR immunosequencing, statistical association of individual TCRs with disease status, and machine learning. In an earlier analysis of roughly 600 of the donors, high-throughput TCR beta sequencing was used to judge whether each TCR beta V gene segment behaved as functional or pseudogenic. The number of donors typed differed by locus, with roughly 629-640 for A, B, C, DRB1 and DQB1, roughly 520 for DQA1, 600 to 610 for DPA1, and some 440 for DPB1. Besides the first cohort of 666 subjects, a separate validation cohort made up of roughly 130 different subjects was used. Donor age, sex, ethnicity and CMV serostatus were compiled alongside the repertoire data. All discovery cohort repertoires had been generated using a single sequencing platform. Four or five DR-DQ haplotypes were treated as single units for association and clustering because of strong linkage in the cohort. Rather than using new phenotypic data, the later analysis identified candidate immune exposures from TCR beta sequences and from how often those sequences occurred across donors. Roughly 300 gigabases of sequencing data and approximately 84 million unique TCR sequences were included in an early release covering 550 to 800 HLA-typed donors. The study was designed to test whether signatures of past pathogen exposure could be identified by cataloging public T cell receptors. Of the roughly 400 genotyped donors, 81% were placed in the genetic ancestry cluster associated with self-reported Caucasian donors. The T cell repertoires of 700 or so subjects were profiled by immunosequencing and related to cytomegalovirus serostatus. A later genetic analysis used genome-wide SNP genotypes for about 60% of the roughly 700 donors, treating that subset as a discovery cohort. Both class I and class II loci were covered by HLA typing, at four-digit resolution. Among roughly 370 genotyped donors of the cohort, an average of about 240,000 unique TCR beta nucleotide sequences were sequenced per donor, roughly 20% of them non-productive. Overall study outcomes, separate from this receptor: The presence/absence analyses assumed that sequencing depth was roughly uniform across donors, and that assumption may not be true. Most TCR sequences were observed very rarely across donors, whereas some public TCRs were present in many individuals. Because HLA typing was missing for some donors at each locus, association tests included only the typed subset. The authors suggested that the approach could potentially be extended to other disease states and immunological phenotypes. A later analysis found that HLA-associated TCR beta chains were more clonally expanded and had lower generation probabilities than equally common non-associated chains. A group of highly shared sequence variants was considered likely to be a technical artifact of the sequencing pipeline. Some IMGT-functional V segments, including TRBV6-2 and TRBV6-3, could not be told apart with the 87-base-pair reads, so those segments were excluded. Immune exposure information for the cohort was limited to CMV serostatus. When HLA alleles, especially DR and DQ, strongly co-occurred, TCR associations were difficult to assign to individual alleles. In a later genetic analysis, fewer N-insertions in productive TCRs were reported among donors in an Asian-associated ancestry cluster than the roughly 700-donor mean. The cohort was sequenced for TCR beta chains only, and without alpha or paired-chain data the features that could be detected were limited. Specific HLA alleles were associated with 16,951 TCR beta sequences at a false discovery rate of 0.05 in a later analysis. A later analysis reported that several top co-occurrence clusters appeared linked to parvovirus B19, influenza, CMV and Epstein-Barr virus. A few of the identified cytomegalovirus-associated TCR beta chains were confirmed in vitro to be specific for cytomegalovirus antigens. A later analysis found that most CMV-associated TCR beta chains appeared HLA-restricted, with HLA associations seemingly driven largely by CMV exposure. Broadly in line with IMGT annotations, most TCR beta V segments showed up in productive rearrangements about 87% or about 30% of the time in an earlier analysis of about 500 of the donors. The classifier was reported to diagnose cytomegalovirus status with high specificity and sensitivity in both the original and validation cohorts. According to a later analysis, TCR association rates differed among HLA loci, with DRB1 alleles showing the most associated TCRs and HLA-C alleles showing the fewest. An association between a missense DCLRE1C variant and V-gene and J-gene trimming of TCR beta chains was found in a later genetic analysis and replicated in an independent cohort. A further reported finding was that TCR beta sequences accurately predicted the HLA-A and HLA-B alleles for most subjects in the first cohort. Because counts were too low, approximately 15 rarely observed V segments, including chromosome 9 orphons, were excluded from the earlier analysis of 587 of the donors. In the study, 164 TCR beta chains were listed as associated with cytomegalovirus. Correlated functional status among segregating V segments might be attributable to linkage disequilibrium, but an unknown experimental factor could not be ruled out.

Libraries were prepared through the immunoSEQ multiplex PCR assay. The multiplex PCR relied on a mix of 60 forward primers for TCR Vbeta segments and 13 reverse primers for TCR Jbeta segments. The CDR3 region of rearranged TCR beta genes was amplified from genomic DNA with a multiplex PCR assay. Amplified TCR beta libraries were sequenced as 87-base-pair reads on the Illumina HiSeq System. The authors processed their data as follows. In a later analysis, approximately 74 million unique TCR beta chains were counted across the roughly 670 repertoires, and about 10 million of these chains were shared by at least two donors. Raw reads were error-corrected and collapsed into unique sequences by a nearest-neighbor algorithm in which closely related sequences were merged to remove PCR and sequencing errors. Alignment of CDR3 sequences to IMGT reference sequences was used to assign V, D and J gene segments. For a sequence to be retained, a match of at least six nucleotides was required to both a V gene segment and a J gene segment. A rearrangement was called productive if the CDR3 had no stop codons and remained in frame with V and J, and every other rearrangement was called non-productive. CDR3 was defined according to IMGT convention as the region running from the second conserved V-encoded cysteine to the conserved J-encoded phenylalanine. Sequences without an unambiguous match to a single V gene segment were excluded from the earlier analysis of 587 of the donors. An earlier analysis of a few hundred of the donors classified V segments as functional when productive rearrangements were above 56.7% and as segregating when the standard deviation between donors was above 5%. To diagnose cytomegalovirus status from the catalog of TCR beta chain sequences, a statistical classification framework was built. V and J gene assignment, in a later analysis, came from comparing TCR nucleotide sequences with IMGT/GENE-DB human TR gene sequences. In a later analysis, CDR3 sequences and most-parsimonious VDJ recombination scenarios were assigned using the TCRdist pipeline. In a later analysis, every TCR beta chain was defined by the combination of its CDR3 amino acid sequence and its V-gene family, and reads without a unique V-gene family were dropped. A later analysis removed 592 highly shared, low-generation-probability nucleotide sequences to deal with suspected cross-contamination and a sequencing artifact. In a later analysis, a clonal expansion index was calculated for each public chain from normalized within-repertoire ranks of inferred template counts. In a later analysis, generation probabilities were computed with a VDJ recombination model fitted to out-of-frame rearrangements, and the resulting probabilities were checked against IGoR. Hypergeometric tests were used in a later analysis to score TCR-TCR, TCR-HLA and TCR-CMV co-occurrence, with a repertoire-size bias correction applied to the TCR pairs. In a later analysis, false discovery rates were estimated by permuting HLA or CMV assignments 20 times. In a later analysis, co-occurring TCRs were grouped with DBSCAN, and TCRdist sequence similarity was added when clustering was performed within HLA-allele-positive subsets. Co-occurrence clustering excluded repertoires with fewer than 30,000 or more than 120,000 public chains, plus five with anomalous nucleotide sharing. The table was pulled from immuneACCESS by TCRdb, which kept in-frame rearrangements only. Such tables lose some clones; where checked, under half of the loss comes from unresolved V genes, and the rest has no known cause. V, J and clone size are taken as reported in that table, and D and trimming were inferred from the DNA itself. Here the sample has about 140,000 clones; roughly 77% occur a single time. The ten largest clonotypes hold 1.5% to 2% of the sample.

Regarding this clone: No cognate antigen has been identified for it. Base qualities are not at hand, and no much larger clone is one base apart.

The cohort was made up of about 610 healthy bone marrow donors. At the time of sampling, all cohort members were nominally healthy, though unrecorded immune exposures were likely present. The donor tested CMV seronegative and was one of the 352 seronegative cohort members. A peripheral blood sample was provided by each donor, and peripheral blood mononuclear cells were used for TCR beta sequencing. Genomic DNA was extracted from the blood cell samples with the Qiagen DNeasy Blood Extraction Kit. The CDR3 contains 14 residues, cysteine and phenylalanine counted. Of all the DNA, just the CDR3 is kept, 42 bases in frame from base 1. Ends trimmed: V by 4 bases, J by 4 bases; bases unmatched to a gene: 6. The CDR1 and CDR2 encoded by the germline V gene are LGHNA and YNFKEQ.

The chain employs TRBV4-2 and TRBJ2-5, with TRBD1 identical over 7 junction bases. The sample comprised PBMCs. The source is a woman between 25 and 40 years old in good health and CMV-seronegative. For the CDR3, the sequence is CASSLNRGLETQYF. The base sequence is TGTGCCAGCAGCCTAAACAGGGGTCTAGAGACCCAGTACTTC.